This T cell receptor beta chain was sequenced for a study of cytomegalovirus exposure and HLA in healthy donors. Turning to the study itself: Across 350 to 400 genotyped donors, about 80% landed in the Caucasian-associated ancestry cluster. General observations from the study: As confirmed in vitro, three CMV-associated chains were specific for CMV antigens.

Germline-derived CDR1 and CDR2 are MNHEY and SMNVEV (reference sequence). Trimming took off 6 bases at V and 2 bases at J, with 17 bases between the two ends. The CDR3 sequence is 15 residues long. The PCR was carried out with 60 Vbeta primers and 13 Jbeta primers. Produced via immunoSEQ multiplex PCR; TCRdb's table is partial and in-frame only. The sample lists roughly 120,000 clones, about 70% occurring once. Comment on this clone: Its antigen remains unknown.

The V gene is TRBV27, the J gene TRBJ2-7; D gene unclear. The source material was PBMCs. The TCR comes from a woman aged 55-70 years in good health and CMV-seropositive. CDR3 in amino acids: CASRAQIGVTYEQYF. DNA of the CDR3: TGTGCCAGCAGGGCCCAGATAGGAGTGACCTACGAGCAGTACTTC.